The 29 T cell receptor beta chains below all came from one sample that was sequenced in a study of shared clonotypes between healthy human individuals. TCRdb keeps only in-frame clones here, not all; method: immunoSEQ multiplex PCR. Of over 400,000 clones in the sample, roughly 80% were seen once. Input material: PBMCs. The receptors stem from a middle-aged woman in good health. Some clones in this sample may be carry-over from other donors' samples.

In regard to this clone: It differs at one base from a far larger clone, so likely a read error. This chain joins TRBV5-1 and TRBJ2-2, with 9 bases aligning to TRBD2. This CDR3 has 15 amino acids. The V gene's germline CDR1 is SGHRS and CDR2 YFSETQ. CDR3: CASSVGLAITVELFF. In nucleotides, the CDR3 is TGCGCCAGCTCTGTGGGACTAGCTATCACCGTGGAGCTGTTTTTT.

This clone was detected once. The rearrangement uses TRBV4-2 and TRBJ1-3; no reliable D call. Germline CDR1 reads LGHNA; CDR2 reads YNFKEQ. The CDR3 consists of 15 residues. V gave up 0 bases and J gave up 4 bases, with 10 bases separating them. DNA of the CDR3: TGTGCCAGCAGCCAAGATTCCCGGGCAGGAAACACCATATATTTT. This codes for CASSQDSRAGNTIYF.

Here the CDR3 reads CASTRQTGNTEAFF. The DNA for the CDR3 is TGTGCCAGCACCAGACAGACGGGGAACACTGAAGCTTTCTTT. The J gene is TRBJ1-1, the V gene TRBV9; D possibly corresponds to TRBD1 (5 bases). CDR1 is SGDLS and CDR2 is YYNGEE in the germline V gene. CDR3 size: 14 residues. With 6 bases removed from V and 1 base from J, the gap between germline ends came to 13 bases.

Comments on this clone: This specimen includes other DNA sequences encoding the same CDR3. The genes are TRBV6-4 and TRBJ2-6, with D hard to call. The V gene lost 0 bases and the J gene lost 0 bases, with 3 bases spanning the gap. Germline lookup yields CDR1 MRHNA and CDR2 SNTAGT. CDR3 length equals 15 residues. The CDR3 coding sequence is TGTGCCAGCAGTGACTCTAGCTCTGGGGCCAACGTCCTGACTTTC. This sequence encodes CASSDSSSGANVLTF.

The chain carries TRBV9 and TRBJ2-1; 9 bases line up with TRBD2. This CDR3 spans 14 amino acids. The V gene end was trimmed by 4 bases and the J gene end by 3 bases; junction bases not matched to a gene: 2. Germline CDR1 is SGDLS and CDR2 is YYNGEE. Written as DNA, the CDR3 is TGTGCCAGCAGCCTAGCGGGGAACTACAATGAGCAGTTCTTC. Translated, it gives CASSLAGNYNEQFF. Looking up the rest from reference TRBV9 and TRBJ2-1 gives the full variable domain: DSGVTQTPKHLITATGQRVTLRCSPRSGDLSVYWYQQSLDQGLQFLIQYYNGEERAKGNILERFSAQQFPDLHSELNLSSLELGDSALYFCASSLAGNYNEQFFGPGTRLTVL.

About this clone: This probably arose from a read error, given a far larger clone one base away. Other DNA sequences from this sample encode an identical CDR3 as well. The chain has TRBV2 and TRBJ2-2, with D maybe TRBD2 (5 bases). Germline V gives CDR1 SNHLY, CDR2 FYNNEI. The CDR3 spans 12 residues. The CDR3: CASRYYTGELFF. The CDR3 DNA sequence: TGTGCCAGCAGATACTATACCGGGGAGCTGTTTTTC. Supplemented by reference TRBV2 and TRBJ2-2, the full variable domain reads EPEVTQTPSHQVTQMGQEVILRCVPISNHLYFYWYRQILGQKVEFLVSFYNNEISEKSEIFDDQFSVERPDGSNFTLKIRSTKLEDSAMYFCASRYYTGELFFGEGSRLTVL.

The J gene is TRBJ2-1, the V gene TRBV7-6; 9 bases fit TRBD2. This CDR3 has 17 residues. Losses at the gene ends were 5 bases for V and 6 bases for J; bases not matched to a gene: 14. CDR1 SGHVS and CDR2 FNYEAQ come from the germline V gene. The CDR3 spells CASSHNSGSAGVNEQFF. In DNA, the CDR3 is TGTGCCAGCAGCCATAATAGCGGGAGTGCGGGGGTCAATGAGCAGTTCTTC.

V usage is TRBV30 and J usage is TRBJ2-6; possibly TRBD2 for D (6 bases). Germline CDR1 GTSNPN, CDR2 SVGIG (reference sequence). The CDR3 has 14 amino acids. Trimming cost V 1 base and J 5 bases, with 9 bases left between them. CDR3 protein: CAWSDRDWANVLTF. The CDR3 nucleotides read TGTGCCTGGAGTGACCGGGACTGGGCCAACGTCCTGACTTTC.

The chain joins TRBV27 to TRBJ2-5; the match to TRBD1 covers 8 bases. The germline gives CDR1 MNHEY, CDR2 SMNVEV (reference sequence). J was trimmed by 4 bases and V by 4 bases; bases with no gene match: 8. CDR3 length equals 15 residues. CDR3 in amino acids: CASSSLAGQGETQYF. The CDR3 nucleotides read TGTGCCAGCAGTTCATTGGCCGGACAGGGAGAGACCCAGTACTTC.

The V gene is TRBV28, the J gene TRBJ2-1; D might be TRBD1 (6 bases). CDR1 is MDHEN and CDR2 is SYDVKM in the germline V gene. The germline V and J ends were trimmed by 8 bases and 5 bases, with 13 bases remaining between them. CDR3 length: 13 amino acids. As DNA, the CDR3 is TGTGCCAGCGGAACAGGGTTACACAATGAGCAGTTCTTC. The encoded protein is CASGTGLHNEQFF.

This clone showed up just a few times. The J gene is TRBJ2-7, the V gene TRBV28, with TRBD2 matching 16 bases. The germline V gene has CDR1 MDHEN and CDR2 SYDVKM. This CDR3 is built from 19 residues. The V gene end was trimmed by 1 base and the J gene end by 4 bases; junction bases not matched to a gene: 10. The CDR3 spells CASSLLGWGTSGRVYEQYF. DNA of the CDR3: TGTGCCAGCAGTTTATTGGGTTGGGGGACTAGCGGGAGGGTTTACGAGCAGTACTTC.

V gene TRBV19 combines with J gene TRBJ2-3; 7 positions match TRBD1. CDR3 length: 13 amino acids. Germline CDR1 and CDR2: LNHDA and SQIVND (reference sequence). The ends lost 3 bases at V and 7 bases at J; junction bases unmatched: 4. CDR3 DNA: TGTGCCAGTAGTATGACACAGGGGAATACGCAGTATTTT. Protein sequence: CASSMTQGNTQYF. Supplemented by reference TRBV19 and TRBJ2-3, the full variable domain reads DGGITQSPKYLFRKEGQNVTLSCEQNLNHDAMYWYRQDPGQGLRLIYYSQIVNDFQKGDIAEGYSVSREKKESFPLTVTSAQKNPTAFYLCASSMTQGNTQYFGPGTRLTVL.

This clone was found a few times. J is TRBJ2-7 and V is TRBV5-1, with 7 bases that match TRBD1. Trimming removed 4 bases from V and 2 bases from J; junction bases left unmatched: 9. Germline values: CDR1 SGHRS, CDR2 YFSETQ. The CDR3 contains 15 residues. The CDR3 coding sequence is TGCGCCAGCAGCCTCGGTCCCGGGACAGCCTACGAGCAGTACTTC. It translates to CASSLGPGTAYEQYF.

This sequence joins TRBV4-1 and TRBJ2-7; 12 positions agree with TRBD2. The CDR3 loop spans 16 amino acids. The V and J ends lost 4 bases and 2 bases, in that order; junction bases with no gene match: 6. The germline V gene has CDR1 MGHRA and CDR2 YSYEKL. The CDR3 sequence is CASSPGLAGKPYEQYF. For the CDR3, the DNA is TGCGCCAGCAGCCCCGGACTAGCGGGAAAGCCCTACGAGCAGTACTTC.

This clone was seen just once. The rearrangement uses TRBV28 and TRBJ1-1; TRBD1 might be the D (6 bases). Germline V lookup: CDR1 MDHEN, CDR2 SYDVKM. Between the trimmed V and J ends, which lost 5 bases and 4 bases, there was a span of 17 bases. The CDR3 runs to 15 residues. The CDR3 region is CASSPWGGRSTEAFF. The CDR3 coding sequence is TGTGCCAGCAGTCCCTGGGGGGGCAGGAGCACTGAAGCTTTCTTT. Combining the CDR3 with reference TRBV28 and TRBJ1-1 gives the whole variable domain DVKVTQSSRYLVKRTGEKVFLECVQDMDHENMFWYRQDPGLGLRLIYFSYDVKMKEKGDIPEGYSVSREKKERFSLILESASTNQTSMYLCASSPWGGRSTEAFFGQGTRLTVV.

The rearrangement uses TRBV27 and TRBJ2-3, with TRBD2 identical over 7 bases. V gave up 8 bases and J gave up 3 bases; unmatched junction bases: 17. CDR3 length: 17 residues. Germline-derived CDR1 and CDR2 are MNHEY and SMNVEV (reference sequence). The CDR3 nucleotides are TGTGCCAGCCGGCTCACTCGGTGGGCTAGCGGTACAGATACGCAGTATTTT. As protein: CASRLTRWASGTDTQYF.

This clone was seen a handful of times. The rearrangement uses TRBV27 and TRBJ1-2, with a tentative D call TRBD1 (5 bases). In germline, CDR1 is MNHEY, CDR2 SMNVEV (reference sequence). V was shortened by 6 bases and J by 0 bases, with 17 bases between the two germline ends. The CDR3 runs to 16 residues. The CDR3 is CASSNLGDRANYGYTF. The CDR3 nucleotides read TGTGCCAGCAGCAACCTAGGGGACCGAGCTAACTATGGCTACACCTTC.

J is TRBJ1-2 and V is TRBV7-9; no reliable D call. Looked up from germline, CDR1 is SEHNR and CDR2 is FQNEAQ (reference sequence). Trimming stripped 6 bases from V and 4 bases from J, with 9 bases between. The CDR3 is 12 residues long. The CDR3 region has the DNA TGTGCCAGCAGGTCAGGTACCTATGGCTACACCTTC. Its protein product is CASRSGTYGYTF. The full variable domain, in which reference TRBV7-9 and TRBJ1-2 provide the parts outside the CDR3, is DTGVSQNPRHKITKRGQNVTFRCDPISEHNRLYWYRQTLGQGPEFLTYFQNEAQLEKSRLLSDRFSAERPKGSFSTLEIQRTEQGDSAMYLCASRSGTYGYTFGSGTRLTVV.

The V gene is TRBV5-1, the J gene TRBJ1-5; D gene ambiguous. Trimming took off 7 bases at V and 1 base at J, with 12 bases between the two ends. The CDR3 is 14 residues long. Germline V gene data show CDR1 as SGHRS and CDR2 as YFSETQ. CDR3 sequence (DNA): TGCGCCAGCTCCTATACTGTGAGCAATCAGCCCCAGCATTTT. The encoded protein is CASSYTVSNQPQHF.

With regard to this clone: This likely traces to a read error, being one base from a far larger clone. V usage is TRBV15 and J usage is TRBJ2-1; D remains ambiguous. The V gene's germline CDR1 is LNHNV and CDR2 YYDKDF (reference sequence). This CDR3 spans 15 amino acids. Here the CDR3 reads CATSRDFPRHNGQFF. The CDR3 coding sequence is TGTGCCACCAGCAGAGATTTTCCGCGGCACAATGGGCAGTTCTTC.

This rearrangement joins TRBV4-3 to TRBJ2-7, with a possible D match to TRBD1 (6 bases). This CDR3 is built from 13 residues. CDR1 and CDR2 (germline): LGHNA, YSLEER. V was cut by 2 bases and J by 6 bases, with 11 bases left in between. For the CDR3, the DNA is TGCGCCAGCAGCCAAATACAGGGATCCGAGCAGTACTTC. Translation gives CASSQIQGSEQYF.

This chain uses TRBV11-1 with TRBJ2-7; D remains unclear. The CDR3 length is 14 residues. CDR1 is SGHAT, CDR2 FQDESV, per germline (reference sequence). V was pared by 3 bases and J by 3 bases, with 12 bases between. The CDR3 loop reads CASSFGVSVYEQYF. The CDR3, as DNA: TGTGCCAGCAGCTTTGGTGTTTCGGTCTACGAGCAGTACTTC.

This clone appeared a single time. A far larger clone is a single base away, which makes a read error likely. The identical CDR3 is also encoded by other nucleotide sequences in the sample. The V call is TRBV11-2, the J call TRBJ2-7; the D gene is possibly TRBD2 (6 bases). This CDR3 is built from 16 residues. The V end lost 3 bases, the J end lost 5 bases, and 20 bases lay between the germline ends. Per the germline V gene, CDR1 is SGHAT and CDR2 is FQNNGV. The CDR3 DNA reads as TGTGCCAGCAGCTTGTTGTCAGCGGGCAGAAAAGACGAGCAGTACTTC. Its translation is CASSLLSAGRKDEQYF.

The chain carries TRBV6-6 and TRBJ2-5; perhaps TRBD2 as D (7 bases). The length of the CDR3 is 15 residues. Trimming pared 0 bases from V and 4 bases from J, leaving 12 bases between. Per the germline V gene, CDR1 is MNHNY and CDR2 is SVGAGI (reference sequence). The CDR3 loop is CASSYSEGGGETQYF. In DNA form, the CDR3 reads TGTGCCAGCAGTTACTCGGAGGGAGGGGGAGAGACCCAGTACTTC.

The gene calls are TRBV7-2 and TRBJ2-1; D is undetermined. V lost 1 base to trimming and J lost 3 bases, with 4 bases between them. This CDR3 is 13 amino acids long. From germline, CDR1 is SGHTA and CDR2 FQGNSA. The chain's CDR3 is CASSLDFYNEQFF. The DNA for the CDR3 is TGTGCCAGCAGCTTAGACTTCTACAATGAGCAGTTCTTC.

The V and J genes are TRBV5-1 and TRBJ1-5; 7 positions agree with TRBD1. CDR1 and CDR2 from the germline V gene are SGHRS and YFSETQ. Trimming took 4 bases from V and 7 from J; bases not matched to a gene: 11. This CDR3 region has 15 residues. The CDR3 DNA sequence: TGCGCCAGCAGCCTGGGGGTTGAACAGGGGCAGCCCCAGCATTTT. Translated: CASSLGVEQGQPQHF.

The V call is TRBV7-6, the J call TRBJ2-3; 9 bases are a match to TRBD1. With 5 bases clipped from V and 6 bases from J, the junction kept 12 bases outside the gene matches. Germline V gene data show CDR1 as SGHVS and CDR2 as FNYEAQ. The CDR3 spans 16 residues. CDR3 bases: TGTGCCAGCAGCCCGAAACCACAGGGGGCAGGGGATACGCAGTATTTT. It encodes CASSPKPQGAGDTQYF.

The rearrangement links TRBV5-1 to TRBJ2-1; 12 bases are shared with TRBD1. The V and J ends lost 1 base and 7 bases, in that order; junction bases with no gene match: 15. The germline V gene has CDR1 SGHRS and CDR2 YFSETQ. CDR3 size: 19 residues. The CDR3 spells CASSLSGTGGARNRNEQFF. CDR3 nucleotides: TGCGCCAGCAGCTTGAGTGGGACAGGGGGCGCACGGAATCGAAATGAGCAGTTCTTC.

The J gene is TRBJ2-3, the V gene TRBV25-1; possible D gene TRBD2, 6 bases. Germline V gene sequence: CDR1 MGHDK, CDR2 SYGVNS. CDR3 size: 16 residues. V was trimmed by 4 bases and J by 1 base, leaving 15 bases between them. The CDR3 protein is CASSVGAGSGTDTQYF. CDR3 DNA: TGTGCCAGCAGTGTCGGCGCCGGGAGTGGCACAGATACGCAGTATTTT.